Listed below are T cell receptor beta chains from one sample, sequenced in a study of blood T cell repertoires in COVID-19. Produced via immunoSEQ multiplex PCR; TCRdb's table is partial and in-frame only. The sample lists about 140,000 clones; 88% were seen once. Sequenced sample: peripheral blood. These receptors were obtained from a man between 65 and 85 years old with acute or convalescent COVID-19. The CDR3 runs from the conserved cysteine through the conserved F or W. A D gene is named only where the DNA matches it firmly. Rows may omit the clone size; those that give it use once, few, many or a size class.

D gene,clone size,V gene,J gene,CDR3 DNA,CDR3 protein
.,once,TRBV5-4,TRBJ1-6,TGTGCCAGCAGCTTGCAGGGGTATAATTCACCCCTCCACTTT,CASSLQGYNSPLHF
TRBD1,once,TRBV2,TRBJ2-1,TGTAAAGGGACAGTTTACAATGAGCAGTTCTTC,CKGTVYNEQFF
TRBD2,.,TRBV28,TRBJ2-1,TGTGCCAGCAGTTACCGTCCCAGCGGGAGTCTCTACAATGAGCAGTTCTTC,CASSYRPSGSLYNEQFF
TRBD2,.,TRBV27,TRBJ2-1,TGTGCCAGCAGTTTATCGTGGACAGGGTTCACTAGCGGGAGGGCCCGTTCCAATGAGCAGTTCTTC,CASSLSWTGFTSGRARSNEQFF
.,.,TRBV3-1/TRBV3-2,TRBJ2-2,TGTGCCAGCAGCCAATCGGACAAAGCGTTTGCCCGGGAGCTGTTTTTT,CASSQSDKAFARELFF
.,once,TRBV19,TRBJ1-3,TGTGCCAGTAGAAGGCGGTGGGAGCCGGGAAACACCATATATTTT,CASRRRWEPGNTIYF
TRBD2,.,TRBV29-1,TRBJ2-7,TGCAGCGTTGGGCTAGCGGGGGGGCCTATCGAGCAGTACTTC,CSVGLAGGPIEQYF
.,.,TRBV6-6,TRBJ2-7,TGTGCCAGCAGTGCGTCCTACGAGCAGTACTTC,CASSASYEQYF
.,.,TRBV13,TRBJ2-2,TGTGCCAGCAGCTTAAGGCGGACCGGGGAGCTGTTTTTT,CASSLRRTGELFF
TRBD1,.,TRBV6-1,TRBJ1-2,TGTGCCAGCAGTGAAGGACAGGGAAGGAATGGCTACACCTTC,CASSEGQGRNGYTF
.,.,TRBV2,TRBJ1-1,TGTGCCAGCAGTGAACGGTGGACTGAAGCTTTCTTT,CASSERWTEAFF
.,.,TRBV3-1/TRBV3-2,TRBJ2-7,TGTGCCAGCAGCCAGGGGACCGGGGGCTACGAGCAGTACTTC,CASSQGTGGYEQYF
.,once,TRBV11-2,TRBJ2-7,TGTGCCAGCAGCCCCCGAGGGCTCAGCTCCTACGAGCAGTACTTC,CASSPRGLSSYEQYF
.,.,TRBV4-1,TRBJ2-3,TGCGCCAGCAGCCAAATAATACAGGGTTATACGCAGTATTTT,CASSQIIQGYTQYF
.,.,TRBV5-6,TRBJ2-3,TGTGCCAGCAGCTTAGCGAAGGGGAGCACAGATACGCAGTATTTT,CASSLAKGSTDTQYF
TRBD1,.,TRBV5-5,TRBJ2-7,TGTGCCAGCAGTCGGACAGGGGGCGGGGAGCAGTACTTC,CASSRTGGGEQYF
TRBD1,once,TRBV15,TRBJ1-4,TGTGCCACCAGCAGAGATTCGGGACAGGGGGATGAAAAACTGTTTTTT,CATSRDSGQGDEKLFF
.,.,TRBV11-2,TRBJ1-1,TGTGCCAGCAGCCGACGGGCGACGCGGGTGAACACTGAAGCTTTCTTT,CASSRRATRVNTEAFF
.,.,TRBV6-6,TRBJ2-2,TGTGCCAGCAGCCCCCCTCCCGGGCGGGGCACCGGGGAGCTGTTTTTT,CASSPPPGRGTGELFF
.,.,TRBV10-3,TRBJ1-5,TGTGCCATCTCACAGGGTTATAGCAATCAGCCCCAGCATTTT,CAISQGYSNQPQHF
.,many,TRBV15,TRBJ1-3,TGTGCCACCAGCAGAGATCCTCCAGGGCAGGGAAACACCATATATTTT,CATSRDPPGQGNTIYF
TRBD1,.,TRBV11-2,TRBJ2-1,TGTGCCAGCAGCTTAGAGACCTACAGGGGTGGTGTGAATGAGCAGTTCTTC,CASSLETYRGGVNEQFF
.,.,TRBV27,TRBJ2-2,TGTGCCAGCAGTTTCTCGGGCGGGACTTACACCGGGGAGCTGTTTTTT,CASSFSGGTYTGELFF
TRBD1,.,TRBV3-1/TRBV3-2,TRBJ2-1,TGTGCCAGCAGCCAATGGGACAGGGTCTACAATGAGCAGTTCTTC,CASSQWDRVYNEQFF
TRBD1,few,TRBV19,TRBJ1-1,TGTGCCAGTAGGGGACAGGAGGACACTGAAGCTTTCTTT,CASRGQEDTEAFF
TRBD1,.,TRBV5-1,TRBJ2-3,TGCGCCAGCAGCGGAAACACCGGGACAGGGGAGCGTTTATCGACAGATACGCAGTATTTT,CASSGNTGTGERLSTDTQYF
.,.,TRBV2,TRBJ2-1,TGTGCCAGCAGGGAGACTAGGATTGAGCAGTTCTTC,CASRETRIEQFF
.,.,TRBV6-5,TRBJ1-5,TGTGCCAGCAGTTACGATAGGGGCGGGGGTCAGCCCCAGCATTTT,CASSYDRGGGQPQHF
.,few,TRBV3-1/TRBV3-2,TRBJ2-3,TGTGCCAGCAGCCAAGGAGCGGCCGATACGCAGTATTTT,CASSQGAADTQYF
TRBD2,once,TRBV4-2,TRBJ2-3,TGTGCCAGCAGCCAAGATGAAGTAGCGGGAGTTCAAGATACGCAGTATTTT,CASSQDEVAGVQDTQYF
TRBD1,.,TRBV19,TRBJ2-7,TGTGCCAGTAGTCCCGGGGACAGCGGAAACTACGAGCAGTACTTC,CASSPGDSGNYEQYF
TRBD1,once,TRBV6-1,TRBJ1-4,TGTGCCAGCAGTGGGACTACAGGGGGCAAGGCTAATGAAAAACTGTTTTTT,CASSGTTGGKANEKLFF
TRBD1,.,TRBV5-1,TRBJ1-4,TGCGCCAGCAGCACGTCCGGGACAGGGTTTGAAAAACTGTTTTTT,CASSTSGTGFEKLFF
TRBD1,.,TRBV7-9,TRBJ2-5,TGTGCCAGCAGCTGGACAGGGGCCCGGGAGACCCAGTACTTC,CASSWTGARETQYF
.,.,TRBV3-1/TRBV3-2,TRBJ1-1,TGTGCCAGCAGCCAAGGATTGCCCCAGGAGGGGAAGACTGAAGCTTTCTTT,CASSQGLPQEGKTEAFF